One and the same sample provided the 28 T cell receptor beta chains below, sequenced in a study of shared clonotypes between healthy human individuals. This table comes from immunoSEQ multiplex PCR, and its TCRdb copy is limited to in-frame clones, with some not included. The data contain about 600,000 clones, almost 97% of them singletons. The sequenced sample was naive CD4+ T cells sorted from blood. Subset specified: CD45RA+ positively selected. These receptors were collected from a woman between 25 and 40 years old in good health.

This clone came up once. V is TRBV6-1 and J is TRBJ2-1; D is unclear. The V and J ends lost 2 bases and 3 bases respectively, with 8 bases between them. CDR1 MNHNS and CDR2 SASEGT come from the germline V gene. This CDR3 has 14 residues. CDR3 residues: CASSEFKRYNEQFF. In nucleotides, the CDR3 is TGTGCCAGCAGTGAATTTAAGCGCTACAATGAGCAGTTCTTC.

The chain uses TRBV18 and TRBJ2-7; 8 bases line up with TRBD1. The J segment lost 0 bases and the V segment lost 4 bases, leaving 8 bases of the junction unmatched. The CDR3 loop spans 16 amino acids. Germline lookup yields CDR1 KGHSH and CDR2 LQKENI. CDR3 nucleotide sequence: TGTGCCAGCTCACAGAGGACAGGGAGAGCCTCCTACGAGCAGTACTTC. Amino acid sequence: CASSQRTGRASYEQYF. The variable domain in full, completed from reference TRBV18 and TRBJ2-7, reads NAGVMQNPRHLVRRRGQEARLRCSPMKGHSHVYWYRQLPEEGLKFMVYLQKENIIDESGMPKERFSAEFPKEGPSILRIQQVVRGDSAAYFCASSQRTGRASYEQYFGPGTRLTVT.

V usage is TRBV29-1 and J usage is TRBJ2-7; D possibly matches TRBD1 or TRBD2 (6 bases each). The length of the CDR3 is 14 residues. Germline assignment: CDR1 SQVTM and CDR2 ANQGSEA. Trimming left V 3 bases short and J 6 bases short, with 18 bases between. CDR3 in amino acids: CSVEGHPGGSEQYF. The CDR3 region has the DNA TGCAGCGTTGAGGGACATCCTGGGGGGTCCGAGCAGTACTTC.

The chain links TRBV28 to TRBJ2-7; 7 nucleotides align to TRBD2. V shed 4 bases, J shed 5 bases, and the junction held 11 bases outside the gene matches. This CDR3 contains 15 residues. Per the germline V gene, CDR1 is MDHEN and CDR2 is SYDVKM. CDR3 sequence (DNA): TGTGCCAGCAGTTCCGCCTCAGCAGGGAGGGACGAGCAGTACTTC. This gives the protein CASSSASAGRDEQYF.

This chain connects TRBV2 to TRBJ2-7; the match to TRBD2 covers 11 bases. The CDR3 runs 14 residues. V lost 10 bases, J lost 5 bases, and 10 bases stayed unmatched. The germline V gene has CDR1 SNHLY and CDR2 FYNNEI. The CDR3 sequence: CATRETSGADEQYF. As DNA, the CDR3 is TGTGCCACCAGGGAGACTAGCGGGGCCGACGAGCAGTACTTC.

The CDR3 reads CASSLGQGAVGELFF. The CDR3, as DNA: TGTGCCAGCAGTTTGGGACAGGGGGCAGTGGGGGAGCTGTTTTTT. This chain uses TRBV28 with TRBJ2-2, with TRBD1 matching over 12 bases. Unmatched junction bases numbered 4, after V lost 3 bases and J lost 8 bases. Germline V lookup: CDR1 MDHEN, CDR2 SYDVKM. There are 15 residues in the CDR3. Complete variable domain (other parts from reference TRBV28 and TRBJ2-2): DVKVTQSSRYLVKRTGEKVFLECVQDMDHENMFWYRQDPGLGLRLIYFSYDVKMKEKGDIPEGYSVSREKKERFSLILESASTNQTSMYLCASSLGQGAVGELFFGEGSRLTVL.

V gene TRBV5-8 combines with J gene TRBJ1-1; the D is unclear. Germline V gene lookup returns CDR1 SGHTS and CDR2 YDEGEE. The CDR3 runs 17 residues. The germline V and J ends were trimmed by 0 bases and 1 base, with 16 bases remaining between them. The chain's CDR3 is CASSLEKGGLSNTEAFF. CDR3 DNA sequence: TGTGCCAGCAGCTTGGAGAAAGGTGGCCTATCGAACACTGAAGCTTTCTTT.

The chain recombines TRBV5-8 with TRBJ1-2; D is unclear. The germline V and J ends were trimmed by 1 base and 7 bases, with 17 bases remaining between them. The CDR3 totals 15 residues. Germline CDR1 reads SGHTS; CDR2 reads YDEGEE. For the CDR3, the DNA is TGTGCCAGCAGCTTGTCCAGGCGGTCTGAAGGTGGCTACACCTTC. This translates into CASSLSRRSEGGYTF.

This clone was seen only once. The V and J genes are TRBV19 and TRBJ1-2; D not certain. V dropped 3 bases and J dropped 2 bases, with 10 bases sitting between them. CDR1 and CDR2 from the germline V gene are LNHDA and SQIVND (reference sequence). This CDR3 contains 14 residues. The CDR3 coding sequence is TGTGCCAGTAGTATGAGGACGCTCAACTATGGCTACACCTTC. This sequence encodes CASSMRTLNYGYTF.

The chain uses TRBV11-1 and TRBJ2-2, with 7 bases matching TRBD1. This CDR3 comprises 13 residues. J gave up 1 base and V 10 bases, and 3 bases lay outside the gene matches. Per the germline V gene, CDR1 is SGHAT and CDR2 is FQDESV (reference sequence). The CDR3 DNA is TGTGCCACCGGACAGGTGAACACCGGGGAGCTGTTTTTT. This gives the protein CATGQVNTGELFF.

This CDR3 reads CASSRQVDPYEQYF. The DNA for the CDR3 is TGTGCCAGCAGTCGACAGGTAGACCCCTACGAGCAGTACTTC. The chain uses TRBV28 and TRBJ2-7, with a weak D call TRBD1 (6 bases). The CDR3 has 14 amino acids. V lost 5 bases to trimming and J lost 2 bases, with 13 bases between them. Germline V lookup: CDR1 MDHEN, CDR2 SYDVKM.

The CDR3 here is CASSHGEAFF. Written as DNA, the CDR3 is TGTGCCAGCTCACACGGAGAAGCTTTCTTT. The genes are TRBV18 and TRBJ1-1, with D uncertain. The germline CDR1 and CDR2 sequences are KGHSH and LQKENI. The CDR3 spans 10 residues. Trimming pared 4 bases from V and 8 bases from J, leaving 5 bases between.

The chain joins TRBV28 to TRBJ2-7; D remains unclear. CDR1 is MDHEN, CDR2 SYDVKM, per germline. The germline V and J ends were trimmed by 4 bases and 2 bases, with 9 bases remaining between them. CDR3 length equals 13 residues. CDR3 region: CASSSAPTYEQYF. The CDR3 region has the DNA TGTGCCAGCAGTTCAGCTCCCACCTACGAGCAGTACTTC.

The V gene is TRBV5-1, the J gene TRBJ2-1; D not resolved. Between the trimmed V and J ends, which lost 5 bases and 8 bases, there was a span of 17 bases. The CDR3 sequence is 14 residues long. CDR1 is SGHRS, CDR2 YFSETQ, per germline. CDR3 coding DNA: TGCGCCAGCAGAGCGAGATCCCTACAAGATGAGCAGTTCTTC. It is translated as CASRARSLQDEQFF.

The V gene is TRBV5-5, the J gene TRBJ1-2; the match to TRBD1 covers 10 bases. Germline CDR1 and CDR2: SGHKS and YYEKEE (reference sequence). The CDR3 has 16 residues. Trimming cost V 5 bases and J 2 bases; bases outside gene matches: 9. The chain's CDR3 is CASSWTDRGLNYGYTF. CDR3 nucleotide sequence: TGTGCCAGCAGTTGGACTGACAGGGGGCTGAACTATGGCTACACCTTC.

This chain connects TRBV13 to TRBJ2-3; 9 bases align to TRBD1. The length of the CDR3 is 14 residues. The ends lost 9 bases at V and 4 bases at J; junction bases unmatched: 8. Germline CDR1 is PRHDT and CDR2 is FYEKMQ (reference sequence). The CDR3 loop is CASAQGAGADTQYF. In DNA, the CDR3 is TGTGCCAGTGCACAGGGGGCAGGAGCAGATACGCAGTATTTT. The variable domain in full, with the rest retrieved from reference TRBV13 and TRBJ2-3, is AAGVIQSPRHLIKEKRETATLKCYPIPRHDTVYWYQQGPGQDPQFLISFYEKMQSDKGSIPDRFSAQQFSDYHSELNMSSLELGDSALYFCASAQGAGADTQYFGPGTRLTVL.

The chain uses TRBV18 and TRBJ1-2, with 9 nucleotides matching TRBD1. Germline trimming cut 1 base from V and 4 bases from J; bases unmatched to any gene: 10. This CDR3 region has 17 residues. Germline-derived CDR1 and CDR2 are KGHSH and LQKENI. The CDR3 bases are TGTGCCAGCTCACCACTCCCGGACAGGGGACGGGGCTATGGCTACACCTTC. Translation: CASSPLPDRGRGYGYTF.

The chain recombines TRBV5-4 with TRBJ2-2; D is uncertain. The CDR3 runs 12 residues. Looked up from germline, CDR1 is SGHNT and CDR2 is YYREEE (reference sequence). Trimming stripped 4 bases from V and 7 bases from J, with 8 bases between. The CDR3 is CASSQRGGELFF. CDR3 sequence (DNA): TGTGCCAGCAGCCAGAGAGGCGGGGAGCTGTTTTTT.

Note on this clone: The junction departs from the called germline gene at one end, perhaps through a read error. The chain carries TRBV28 and TRBJ1-4; D call uncertain. The CDR3 runs 14 residues. Germline-derived CDR1 and CDR2 are MDHEN and SYDVKM. As DNA, the CDR3 is TGTGCCAGCAGACCACAGAGCAAGAATGAAAGACTGTTTTTT. Translation: CASRPQSKNERLFF.

The rearrangement joins TRBV5-4 to TRBJ2-1; D is perhaps TRBD1 (6 bases). The CDR3 contains 16 residues. The V end was cut by 5 bases, the J end by 0 bases, with 15 bases between. The germline V gene has CDR1 SGHNT and CDR2 YYREEE (reference sequence). CDR3 amino acids: CASSPVGAGSYNEQFF. DNA of the CDR3: TGTGCCAGCAGTCCGGTGGGGGCCGGCTCCTACAATGAGCAGTTCTTC.

The chain couples TRBV28 to TRBJ1-2, with TRBD1 matching 12 bases. The CDR3 has 16 amino acids. The V gene's germline CDR1 is MDHEN and CDR2 SYDVKM. Losses at the gene ends were 4 bases for V and 3 bases for J; bases not matched to a gene: 6. CDR3 residues: CASSSSGTGGDYGYTF. The CDR3 DNA sequence: TGTGCCAGCAGTTCCTCCGGGACAGGGGGCGACTATGGCTACACCTTC.

The chain recombines TRBV18 with TRBJ2-1; 10 nucleotides line up with TRBD2. Losses at the gene ends were 0 bases for V and 5 bases for J; bases not matched to a gene: 4. CDR3 length: 16 amino acids. CDR1 is KGHSH and CDR2 is LQKENI in the germline V gene. This CDR3 is CASSPPGLAVNNEQFF. The DNA of the CDR3 is TGTGCCAGCTCACCACCAGGACTAGCGGTTAACAATGAGCAGTTCTTC.

This clone showed up just once. The chain couples TRBV6-1 to TRBJ2-6, with a weak D call TRBD2 (5 bases). This CDR3 is built from 15 residues. The germline gives CDR1 MNHNS, CDR2 SASEGT. Trimming took 0 bases from V and 2 from J, leaving 5 bases between them. The DNA of the CDR3 is TGTGCCAGCAGTGAAGCGAGGGCTGGGGCCAACGTCCTGACTTTC. Protein product: CASSEARAGANVLTF.

This clone was seen only once. The chain has TRBV27 and TRBJ1-1; D might be TRBD1 (5 bases). V lost 4 bases and J 7 bases, leaving 10 bases between the germline ends. Germline CDR1 MNHEY, CDR2 SMNVEV (reference sequence). This CDR3 is built from 12 residues. CDR3 in DNA: TGTGCCAGCAGTTCCTCAGGGATTGAAGCTTTCTTT. Translated: CASSSSGIEAFF.

Comment on this clone: Within the sample, other DNA sequences also encode this same CDR3. This sequence joins TRBV14 and TRBJ1-1, with D unclear. CDR1 SGHDN and CDR2 FVKESK come from the germline V gene. CDR3 size: 13 residues. V shed 3 bases and J shed 0 bases, with 5 bases lying between them. The CDR3 is CASSQALNTEAFF. The CDR3 region has the DNA TGTGCCAGCAGCCAGGCCTTGAACACTGAAGCTTTCTTT.

V gene TRBV6-6 combines with J gene TRBJ2-7; 9 bases fit TRBD2. CDR1 MNHNY and CDR2 SVGAGI come from the germline V gene (reference sequence). V shed 2 bases, J shed 6 bases, and the junction held 5 bases outside the gene matches. The CDR3 length is 14 residues. CDR3 nucleotides: TGTGCCAGCAGTTACCGCGGGAGGGAAGGCGAGCAGTACTTC. As protein: CASSYRGREGEQYF.

The rearrangement uses TRBV9 and TRBJ1-3; 10 positions match TRBD1. Germline assignment: CDR1 SGDLS and CDR2 YYNGEE. V lost 4 bases, J lost 7 bases, and 11 bases stayed unmatched. The CDR3 extends over 16 amino acids. The CDR3 is CASSPGVGQGPNTIYF. CDR3 DNA sequence: TGTGCCAGCAGCCCGGGAGTGGGACAGGGGCCGAACACCATATATTTT.

V and J are TRBV5-1 and TRBJ2-3; D may be TRBD2 (5 bases). V dropped 3 bases and J dropped 0 bases, with 11 bases sitting between them. CDR1 and CDR2 from the germline V gene are SGHRS and YFSETQ. The CDR3 loop spans 15 amino acids. The CDR3 loop is CASSYNRGSTDTQYF. In nucleotides, the CDR3 is TGCGCCAGCAGCTACAACAGAGGGAGCACAGATACGCAGTATTTT.